Detailed here is one T cell receptor beta chain. The antigen is unknown. Mismatch with germline at one junction end may stem from a read error. This record belongs to a study of cytomegalovirus exposure and HLA in healthy donors. Study-wide context: Per a later analysis, the roughly 690 first-cohort and approximately 120 validation repertoires shared one platform.

Study conclusions and caveats: The study designated 150 or so TCR beta chains cytomegalovirus-associated. That first-cohort TCR clusters tended to co-occur in the 120 or so validation repertoires was found in a later analysis.

The donors were part of the roughly 120-subject validation cohort, which stood apart from the roughly 700-subject first cohort. The CDR3 has 13 amino acids. The V gene's germline CDR1 is SNHLY and CDR2 FYNNEI. Sequenced by immunoSEQ multiplex PCR; TCRdb stores in-frame clones only, minus some. The profile covers about 250,000 clones, with 87% appearing a single time and approximately 12% taken by the ten largest. Sample: PBMCs. The J gene is TRBJ1-1, the V gene TRBV2; D uncertain. This TCR was recovered from a man aged 18 to 30 in good health and CMV-seropositive. CDR3 protein: CASSEALNTEAFF. CDR3 nucleotides: TGTGCCAGCAGCGAAGCCTTGAACACTGAAGCTTTCTTT.